This T cell receptor (beta chain) is drawn from a study of neurological immune-mediated disorders. This clonotype has ten or more counts. Each TCR transcript was tagged with a 10-nucleotide random UMI during 5'RACE. One entry per CDR3 protein results from TCRdb running MiXCR on the 5' RACE reads. The data contain about 21,000 distinct CDR3 sequences, 5% to 7% of them singletons. CDR3 length: 11 amino acids. Trimming took off 6 bases at V and 7 bases at J, with 10 bases between the two ends. The germline CDR1 and CDR2 sequences are SEHNR and FQNEAQ (reference sequence). The V call is TRBV7-9, the J call TRBJ2-7; either TRBD1 or TRBD2 may fit D (6 bases each). The sequence derives from a man in his late teens or twenties in good health. Material for sequencing was CD8+ T cells from blood. The CDR3, as DNA: TGTGCCAGCAGGACAGGAGGGGAGCAGTACTTC. This translates into CASRTGGEQYF.